The 31 T cell receptor beta chains reported below all come from one sample, sequenced in a study of blood T cells in healthy people across ages. Primers used in a second PCR of roughly 6 to 12 cycles were a sample-barcoded 5' primer and a J-beta primer mix. TCRdb fed the 5' RACE reads into MiXCR, producing one record per CDR3 protein. The sample holds fewer than 2,000,000 distinct CDR3 sequences, approximately 39% seen once. Sequenced sample: blood. All receptors derive from a human donor in good health.

The V gene is TRBV5-1, the J gene TRBJ2-1; D unresolved. This CDR3 has 14 amino acids. V was trimmed by 4 bases and J by 6 bases, leaving 14 bases between them. Germline CDR1 reads SGHRS; CDR2 reads YFSETQ. This CDR3 reads CASSPTYSSNEQFF. The CDR3 DNA reads as TGCGCCAGCAGCCCTACCTACTCGAGCAATGAGCAGTTCTTC.

The chain recombines TRBV30 with TRBJ1-1, with 7 positions matching TRBD1. CDR3 length: 13 residues. V dropped 5 bases and J dropped 1; count of bases not matched to a gene: 4. Per germline, CDR1 GTSNPN and CDR2 SVGIG (reference sequence). DNA for the CDR3: TGTGCCTGGTCCCGACAGGGGAACACTGAAGCTTTCTTT. It translates to CAWSRQGNTEAFF.

This clonotype was detected only a few times. The V gene is TRBV27, the J gene TRBJ2-4; D is unclear. The J call is in doubt because the DNA end fits TRBJ2-7 better. CDR1 MNHEY and CDR2 SMNVEV come from the germline V gene (reference sequence). This CDR3 comprises 15 residues. The CDR3 loop is CASSLSGFGTYEQYF. CDR3 coding DNA: TGTGCCAGCAGTTTATCAGGTTTTGGGACCTACGAGCAGTACTTC.

The CDR3 nucleotides read TGTGCCATCAGAGAAATGACGGGGAGTATCTATGGCTACACCTTC. Amino acids: CAIREMTGSIYGYTF. This rearrangement joins TRBV10-3 to TRBJ1-2; D gene ambiguous. V was trimmed by 6 bases and J by 4 bases, leaving 18 bases between them. Germline V gene sequence: CDR1 ENHRY, CDR2 SYGVKD. The CDR3 loop spans 15 amino acids.

The chain uses TRBV2 and TRBJ1-1; D uncertain. Trimming cost V 7 bases and J 0 bases, with 15 bases left between them. This CDR3 region has 15 residues. Per the germline V gene, CDR1 is SNHLY and CDR2 is FYNNEI. CDR3 in DNA: TGTGCCAGCAAGTATGAGAAGAGGGTGAACACTGAAGCTTTCTTT. As protein: CASKYEKRVNTEAFF.

This clonotype occurred a few times. The genes are TRBV9 and TRBJ1-1, with a tentative D call TRBD1 (5 bases). CDR1 and CDR2 from the germline V gene are SGDLS and YYNGEE. This CDR3 spans 15 amino acids. Between the trimmed V and J ends, which lost 2 bases and 1 base, there was a span of 12 bases. CDR3 loop: CASSVWGKSNTEAFF. CDR3 in DNA: TGTGCCAGCAGCGTCTGGGGGAAATCGAACACTGAAGCTTTCTTT.

This clonotype was seen a few times. The J gene is TRBJ1-2, the V gene TRBV24-1; D is ambiguous. The CDR3 sequence is 12 residues long. Germline values: CDR1 KGHDR, CDR2 SFDVKD. Deletions cut 4 bases from V and 4 bases from J, with 6 bases between. CDR3 coding DNA: TGTGCCACCAGTGACCTCTCCTATGGCTACACCTTC. Translation: CATSDLSYGYTF.

The chain is built from TRBV6-5 and TRBJ1-5; no clear D. The CDR3 totals 13 residues. V was shortened by 4 bases and J by 6 bases, with 10 bases between the two germline ends. Looked up from germline, CDR1 is MNHEY and CDR2 is SVGAGI. As DNA, the CDR3 is TGTGCCAGCAGTTCTTGGGTGGGTCAGCCCCAGCATTTT. It translates to CASSSWVGQPQHF.

The gene calls are TRBV1 and TRBJ2-1; TRBD2, as called in the table, went unchecked against the DNA. TRBV1 is given as a pseudogene. There are 17 residues in the CDR3. The CDR3 DNA follows: TGCACCAGCACCTTCGAGGGCCTAGCGGGGAAATACAATGAGCAGTTCTTC. Translating gives CTSTFEGLAGKYNEQFF.

This sequence joins TRBV4-3 and TRBJ2-3; no clear D gene. CDR3 size: 16 residues. V lost 4 bases and J lost 0, with 14 bases in between. CDR1 is LGHNA, CDR2 YSLEER, per germline. The CDR3 DNA follows: TGCGCCAGCAGCCCCCTCCGAACGGATAGCACAGATACGCAGTATTTT. Amino acid sequence: CASSPLRTDSTDTQYF.

This clonotype was counted many times. The V call is TRBV29-1, the J call TRBJ2-1; 9 bases fit TRBD1. The J segment lost 2 bases and the V segment lost 4 bases, leaving 6 bases of the junction unmatched. This CDR3 has 15 amino acids. In germline, CDR1 is SQVTM, CDR2 ANQGSEA. The DNA for the CDR3 is TGCAGCGTTGTCGTGAGGACAGGGGCCTACAATGAGCAGTTCTTC. This encodes CSVVVRTGAYNEQFF.

The rearrangement links TRBV12-3 or TRBV12-4 to TRBJ2-5, with 10 bases that match TRBD2. J gave up 5 bases and V 2 bases, and 5 bases lay outside the gene matches. The CDR3 loop spans 15 amino acids. CDR3 coding DNA: TGTGCCAGCAGTTTATACCCGACTAGCGGGGAGACCCAGTACTTC. Its protein is CASSLYPTSGETQYF.

V usage is TRBV30 and J usage is TRBJ2-7; the match to TRBD1 covers 7 bases. After removal of 0 bases from V and 1 base from J, the junction contained 6 bases not matched to a gene. Germline lookup yields CDR1 GTSNPN and CDR2 SVGIG (reference sequence). The CDR3 spans 15 residues. DNA for the CDR3: TGTGCCTGGAGTGTTAACAGGGGATTTTCCTACGAGCAGTACTTC. Translation: CAWSVNRGFSYEQYF.

This clonotype occurred a few times. This chain uses TRBV4-1 with TRBJ2-6; D remains ambiguous. Germline loops: CDR1 MGHRA, CDR2 YSYEKL. The V end was cut by 4 bases, the J end by 0 bases, with 10 bases between. This CDR3 has 16 amino acids. CDR3 sequence reads: CASSLIRSSGANVLTF. CDR3 DNA: TGCGCCAGCAGCCTGATTAGGTCCTCTGGGGCCAACGTCCTGACTTTC.

This clonotype was observed a few times. The J gene is TRBJ2-1, the V gene TRBV29-1; 9 nucleotides agree with TRBD2. J lost 7 bases, V lost 7 bases, and 8 bases had no gene match. The CDR3 has 13 residues. CDR1 and CDR2 from the germline V gene are SQVTM and ANQGSEA. This CDR3 is CSARGTSRNEQFF. The CDR3 DNA sequence: TGCAGCGCCCGGGGGACTAGCAGGAATGAGCAGTTCTTC.

The chain joins TRBV11-2 to TRBJ2-6; D gene ambiguous. CDR3 length: 16 amino acids. Germline V gene lookup returns CDR1 SGHAT and CDR2 FQNNGV. V shed 1 base and J shed 4 bases, with 11 bases lying between them. The DNA of the CDR3 is TGTGCCAGCAGCTTAGCTCGGTACGCGGGGGCCAACGTCCTGACTTTC. This gives the protein CASSLARYAGANVLTF.

V usage is TRBV12-5 and J usage is TRBJ2-3; D unclear. The CDR3 length is 16 residues. Germline V gene sequence: CDR1 LGHNT, CDR2 FRNRAP. V lost 0 bases to trimming and J lost 7 bases, with 17 bases between them. This CDR3 is CASGLVLSWGTHTQYF. DNA of the CDR3: TGTGCTAGTGGTTTGGTACTTTCGTGGGGAACCCATACGCAGTATTTT.

This chain links TRBV6-2 or TRBV6-3 with TRBJ2-1; D remains ambiguous. The V and J ends lost 6 bases and 6 bases respectively, with 24 bases between them. The CDR3 is made up of 17 amino acids. Germline V gene data show CDR1 as MNHEY and CDR2 as SVGEGT. CDR3 DNA sequence: TGTGCCAGCAGCCCCGACCTGGCCGAGTTACCCCTCAATGAGCAGTTCTTC. This translates into CASSPDLAELPLNEQFF.

The rearrangement links TRBV6-1 to TRBJ1-1; TRBD1 matches 7 bases. The germline gives CDR1 MNHNS, CDR2 SASEGT. V shed 8 bases, J shed 0 bases, and the junction held 9 bases outside the gene matches. This CDR3 comprises 15 residues. CDR3 DNA: TGTGCCAGCCAGGGGGGGGCTGGGATGAACACTGAAGCTTTCTTT. This translates into CASQGGAGMNTEAFF.

This chain joins TRBV12-3 or TRBV12-4 and TRBJ1-5, with D possibly being TRBD1 (5 bases). V lost 8 bases and J lost 2, with 19 bases in between. The CDR3 sequence is 16 residues long. The chain's CDR3 is CASGLAGGGRNQPQHF. CDR3 DNA sequence: TGTGCCAGCGGCCTGGCGGGGGGTGGTCGCAATCAGCCCCAGCATTTT.

This clonotype was counted a few times. The chain employs TRBV12-3 or TRBV12-4 and TRBJ2-7, with D uncertain. Between the trimmed V and J ends, which lost 5 bases and 2 bases, there was a span of 10 bases. The CDR3 length is 13 residues. CDR3 sequence reads: CASSPSRTYEQYF. CDR3 in DNA: TGTGCCAGCAGTCCCTCAAGGACCTACGAGCAGTACTTC.

This clonotype was counted a few times. The rearrangement links TRBV7-3 to TRBJ2-7; no clear D. Germline CDR1 SGHTA, CDR2 FQGTGA. The CDR3 spans 14 residues. V was shortened by 4 bases and J by 2 bases, with 12 bases between the two germline ends. The CDR3 region is CASSSTGRAYEQYF. In nucleotides, the CDR3 is TGTGCCAGCAGCTCGACCGGGCGCGCCTACGAGCAGTACTTC.

The chain uses TRBV7-3 and TRBJ1-1, with D unresolved. Germline V gene lookup returns CDR1 SGHTA and CDR2 FQGTGA. The CDR3 covers 14 residues. Trimming took 0 bases from V and 3 from J, leaving 8 bases between them. The CDR3 loop reads CASSLTWRDTEAFF. The CDR3 nucleotides read TGTGCCAGCAGCTTAACGTGGAGGGACACTGAAGCTTTCTTT.

The table lists this clonotype with a few counts. The V and J genes are TRBV7-8 and TRBJ2-4; perhaps TRBD2 as D (5 bases). V was shortened by 1 base and J by 1 base, with 8 bases between the two germline ends. Germline V gene lookup returns CDR1 SGHVS and CDR2 FQNEAQ. The CDR3 totals 15 residues. The CDR3 coding sequence is TGTGCCAGCAGCTTAGAGGGCGGGGCCAAAAACATTCAGTACTTC. It specifies CASSLEGGAKNIQYF.

CDR3 DNA: TGCGCCAGCAGCTGGTCCCAAGCCACAGATACGCAGTATTTT. Encoded protein: CASSWSQATDTQYF. This chain connects TRBV5-1 to TRBJ2-3; D gene uncertain. The V end lost 3 bases, the J end lost 2 bases, and 10 bases lay between the germline ends. The CDR3 has 14 amino acids. CDR1 is SGHRS and CDR2 is YFSETQ in the germline V gene.

V gene TRBV5-1 combines with J gene TRBJ1-1; 7 bases map to TRBD1. V lost 6 bases, J lost 5 bases, and 7 bases stayed unmatched. Germline V gene lookup returns CDR1 SGHRS and CDR2 YFSETQ. The CDR3 is made up of 13 amino acids. For the CDR3, the DNA is TGCGCCAGCACTCGACAGGGAAATACTGAAGCTTTCTTT. Translated, it gives CASTRQGNTEAFF.

The chain uses TRBV5-1 and TRBJ2-1; D call uncertain. Trimming shortened V by 4 bases and J by 2 bases, and 13 bases separated the two germline ends. CDR3 size: 15 residues. The germline gives CDR1 SGHRS, CDR2 YFSETQ. The CDR3 region is CASSRVPRTYNEQFF. CDR3 bases: TGCGCCAGCAGCCGAGTCCCCAGAACCTACAATGAGCAGTTCTTC.

This chain joins TRBV20-1 and TRBJ1-5; maybe TRBD1 (6 bases). V gave up 3 bases and J gave up 5 bases, with 17 bases separating them. From germline, CDR1 is DFQATT and CDR2 SNEGSKA (reference sequence). CDR3 length equals 15 residues. The CDR3 bases are TGCAGTGCTAGCTTACAGGGCTTAGGGTATCAGCCCCAGCATTTT. It is translated as CSASLQGLGYQPQHF.

V is TRBV12-3 or TRBV12-4 and J is TRBJ1-1; D might be TRBD1 (5 bases). Between the trimmed V and J ends, which lost 5 bases and 1 base, there was a span of 11 bases. This CDR3 has 14 residues. CDR3 sequence (DNA): TGTGCCAGCAGTCCCATGGGGGGGAACACTGAAGCTTTCTTT. Residues: CASSPMGGNTEAFF.

The rearrangement links TRBV7-9 to TRBJ1-4; 8 bases align to TRBD1. CDR3 size: 15 residues. Trimming removed 0 bases from V and 7 bases from J; junction bases left unmatched: 4. Germline V gives CDR1 SEHNR, CDR2 FQNEAQ (reference sequence). The CDR3 DNA sequence: TGTGCCAGCAGCTTAGCCCAGGGGGCGGGTGAAAAACTGTTTTTT. Protein: CASSLAQGAGEKLFF.

The rearrangement links TRBV2 to TRBJ2-3; TRBD2 agrees at 9 bases. Germline-derived CDR1 and CDR2 are SNHLY and FYNNEI. The CDR3 sequence is 20 residues long. With 4 bases clipped from V and 2 bases from J, the junction kept 19 bases outside the gene matches. CDR3 sequence: CASSGDMGLAYLSITDTQYF. CDR3 DNA sequence: TGTGCCAGCAGTGGGGACATGGGACTAGCTTACCTATCCATCACAGATACGCAGTATTTT.